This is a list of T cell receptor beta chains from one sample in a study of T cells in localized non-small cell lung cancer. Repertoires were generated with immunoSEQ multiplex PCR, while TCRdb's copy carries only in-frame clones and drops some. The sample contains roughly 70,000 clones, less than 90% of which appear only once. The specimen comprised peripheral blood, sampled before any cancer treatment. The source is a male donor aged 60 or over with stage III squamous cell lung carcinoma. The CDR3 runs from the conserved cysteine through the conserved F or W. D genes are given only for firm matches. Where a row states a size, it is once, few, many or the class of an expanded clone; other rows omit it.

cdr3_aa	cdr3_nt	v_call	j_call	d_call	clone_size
CASSSAAGVGQAKNIQYF	TGTGCCAGCAGCTCCGCAGCGGGGGTTGGTCAGGCGAAAAACATTCAGTACTTC	TRBV7-2	TRBJ2-4	TRBD2	NA
CAWSVQGSLGQSGGYTF	TGTGCCTGGAGTGTACAGGGCTCCCTGGGACAGTCCGGTGGCTACACCTTC	TRBV30	TRBJ1-2	TRBD1	NA
CASSSEGMNTEAFF	TGTGCCAGCAGCAGTGAGGGGATGAACACTGAAGCTTTCTTT	TRBV7-2	TRBJ1-1	NA	NA
CASRPGQVLSGANVLTF	TGTGCCAGTCGTCCGGGACAGGTACTCTCTGGGGCCAACGTCCTGACTTTC	TRBV19	TRBJ2-6	TRBD1	NA
CASSLVGNSLYEQYF	TGTGCCAGCAGCTTAGTCGGCAACAGCCTTTACGAGCAGTACTTC	TRBV7-2	TRBJ2-7	NA	NA
CAELQELAEREQFF	TGTGCCGAACTTCAAGAACTAGCGGAAAGAGAGCAGTTCTTC	TRBV7-2	TRBJ2-1	TRBD2	once
CASSSTGTVIETQYF	TGTGCCAGCAGCTCAACCGGGACGGTCATAGAGACCCAGTACTTC	TRBV7-2	TRBJ2-5	NA	NA
CASSFGLLNNEQFF	TGTGCCAGCAGCTTTGGTCTACTAAACAATGAGCAGTTCTTC	TRBV11-2	TRBJ2-1	NA	few
CASSLWRGGTHNEQFF	TGCGCCAGCAGCTTGTGGCGGGGGGGCACACACAATGAGCAGTTCTTC	TRBV5-1	TRBJ2-1	TRBD2	NA
CASSVAGEDTEAFF	TGTGCCAGCAGCGTAGCAGGGGAGGACACTGAAGCTTTCTTT	TRBV9	TRBJ1-1	NA	few
CASSARRGDDSPLHF	TGTGCCAGCAGTGCTCGCAGGGGGGATGATTCACCCCTCCACTTT	TRBV6-1	TRBJ1-6	TRBD1	NA
CASSEGSRNTGELFF	TGTGCCAGCAGTGAAGGCAGCCGGAACACCGGGGAGCTGTTTTTT	TRBV2	TRBJ2-2	NA	NA
CASSPKTGGSNQPQHF	TGTGCCAGCAGCCCCAAGACAGGGGGTAGCAATCAGCCCCAGCATTTT	TRBV7-2	TRBJ1-5	TRBD1	NA
CASSQGGRVLHEQYF	TGCGCCAGCAGCCAAGGTGGAAGGGTTCTCCACGAGCAGTACTTC	TRBV4-3	TRBJ2-7	NA	NA
CASSPGTGVYNEQFF	TGTGCCAGCAGCCCAGGGACAGGAGTCTACAATGAGCAGTTCTTC	TRBV5-8	TRBJ2-1	TRBD1	NA
CASSSPRLAQTQYF	TGTGCCAGCAGCTCCCCCCGACTAGCACAGACCCAGTACTTC	TRBV7-9	TRBJ2-5	TRBD2	once
CASSEGYEQYF	TGTGCCAGCAGTGAAGGGTACGAGCAGTACTTC	TRBV6-5	TRBJ2-7	NA	NA
CASRGTASNYGYTF	TGTGCCAGCAGAGGGACCGCTTCGAACTATGGCTACACCTTC	TRBV6-5	TRBJ1-2	NA	NA
CASSLQGFGGANVLTF	TGTGCCAGCAGCTTACAGGGGTTCGGTGGGGCCAACGTCCTGACTTTC	TRBV11-2	TRBJ2-6	NA	NA
CASSVPSPGELFF	TGTGCCAGCAGTGTCCCCAGCCCCGGGGAGCTGTTTTTT	TRBV2	TRBJ2-2	NA	NA
CASSQEITGMNTEAFF	TGCGCCAGCAGCCAAGAAATTACAGGCATGAACACTGAAGCTTTCTTT	TRBV4-1	TRBJ1-1	NA	NA
CASSEPGLARDEQFF	TGTGCCAGCAGCGAGCCGGGACTAGCGAGAGATGAGCAGTTCTTC	TRBV5-4	TRBJ2-1	TRBD2	NA
CASSPSGTGEETQYF	TGTGCCAGCAGTCCATCCGGGACAGGGGAAGAGACCCAGTACTTC	TRBV6-5	TRBJ2-5	TRBD1	NA
CASSLDLRRGEAFF	TGTGCCAGCAGCTTAGATTTGAGGAGGGGGGAAGCTTTCTTT	TRBV11-2	TRBJ1-1	NA	NA
CAGSLPGQGGSPLHF	TGTGCCGGCAGCCTGCCGGGACAGGGAGGGTCACCCCTCCACTTT	TRBV5-4	TRBJ1-6	TRBD1	NA
CASSLYSPDRGLSPLHF	TGTGCCAGCAGCTTATATTCCCCGGACAGGGGTTTGTCACCCCTCCACTTT	TRBV7-2	TRBJ1-6	TRBD1	NA
CASSIRNTEAFF	TGTGCCAGTAGTATCCGGAACACTGAAGCTTTCTTT	TRBV19	TRBJ1-1	NA	NA
CASSLEGSSYNEQFF	TGTGCCAGCAGTCTCGAAGGGAGCTCCTACAATGAGCAGTTCTTC	TRBV7-6	TRBJ2-1	NA	NA
CASRDTLNTEAFF	TGTGCCAGTAGGGACACTTTGAACACTGAAGCTTTCTTT	TRBV19	TRBJ1-1	NA	few
CASSLDPGSYNSPLHF	TGCGCCAGCAGCTTGGATCCGGGGTCCTATAATTCACCCCTCCACTTT	TRBV5-1	TRBJ1-6	NA	NA
CASGRTVNQPQHF	TGTGCCAGTGGTCGGACAGTCAATCAGCCCCAGCATTTT	TRBV19	TRBJ1-5	NA	NA
CASTGRTNTGELFF	TGTGCCAGCACGGGGAGGACGAACACCGGGGAGCTGTTTTTT	TRBV5-8	TRBJ2-2	NA	NA
CASSRPGLQETQYF	TGTGCCAGCAGCCGCCCGGGGCTACAAGAGACCCAGTACTTC	TRBV4-2	TRBJ2-5	NA	once
CASSRGQAKNIQYF	TGTGCCAGCAGCCGGGGACAGGCCAAAAACATTCAGTACTTC	TRBV6-5	TRBJ2-4	TRBD1	NA
CASSPGVVQGVQPQHF	TGTGCCAGCAGCCCGGGGGTGGTGCAGGGAGTCCAGCCCCAGCATTTT	TRBV9	TRBJ1-5	NA	NA
CASSMDRAGNGYTF	TGTGCCAGCAGCATGGACAGGGCAGGCAATGGCTACACCTTC	TRBV6-4	TRBJ1-2	TRBD1	NA
CASSVEGTGGNSPLHF	TGTGCCAGCAGCGTAGAGGGGACAGGTGGCAATTCACCCCTCCACTTT	TRBV9	TRBJ1-6	TRBD1	few
CASSYEGPLHHEQFF	TGTGCCAGCAGTTACGAGGGACCCTTACACCATGAGCAGTTCTTC	TRBV6-6	TRBJ2-1	NA	NA
CASSQPRAGRHGYTF	TGCGCCAGCAGCCAGCCTCGGGCAGGGCGCCATGGCTACACCTTC	TRBV4-1	TRBJ1-2	NA	NA
CASSSRNLDTQYF	TGTGCCAGCAGTTCGAGGAATCTAGATACGCAGTATTTT	TRBV28	TRBJ2-3	NA	NA
CASSEGSQGTGELFF	TGTGCCAGCAGTGAAGGGTCTCAGGGCACCGGGGAGCTGTTTTTT	TRBV6-1	TRBJ2-2	NA	NA
CASSPGREANTEAFF	TGTGCCAGCAGCCCGGGGAGGGAAGCAAACACTGAAGCTTTCTTT	TRBV7-9	TRBJ1-1	NA	NA
CASRDRVSQPQHF	TGTGCCAGCAGGGACAGGGTAAGTCAGCCCCAGCATTTT	TRBV28	TRBJ1-5	TRBD1	NA